Shown below are 22 T cell receptor beta chains from a single sample sequenced in a study of blood T cell repertoires in COVID-19. Libraries were prepared by immunoSEQ multiplex PCR; TCRdb keeps only in-frame clonotypes and omits some of them. The table lists more than 70,000 clones, approximately 78% of them singletons. Sequenced: peripheral blood. The receptors come from a human donor in a cohort sampled during active COVID-19.

The chain employs TRBV19 and TRBJ2-2, with TRBD2 as a possible D gene (5 bases). V was cut by 7 bases and J by 4 bases, with 16 bases left in between. Germline loops: CDR1 LNHDA, CDR2 SQIVND (reference sequence). CDR3 length equals 15 residues. CDR3 region: CASTPGGFSTGELFF. CDR3 DNA sequence: TGTGCCAGTACCCCCGGCGGGTTCTCCACCGGGGAGCTGTTTTTT. Drawing the rest from reference TRBV19 and TRBJ2-2, the complete variable domain is DGGITQSPKYLFRKEGQNVTLSCEQNLNHDAMYWYRQDPGQGLRLIYYSQIVNDFQKGDIAEGYSVSREKKESFPLTVTSAQKNPTAFYLCASTPGGFSTGELFFGEGSRLTVL.

CDR3 region: CASSLATGLQPQHF. CDR3 nucleotides: TGTGCCAGCAGCTTAGCGACAGGGTTACAGCCCCAGCATTTT. The chain carries TRBV7-8 and TRBJ1-5; 7 nucleotides align to TRBD1. Germline V gives CDR1 SGHVS, CDR2 FQNEAQ. This CDR3 has 14 amino acids. J was trimmed by 7 bases and V by 0 bases; bases with no gene match: 3.

This clone was found many times. The rearrangement uses TRBV2 and TRBJ1-1, with D maybe TRBD1 (6 bases). The V gene lost 7 bases and the J gene lost 5 bases, with 14 bases spanning the gap. The germline V gene encodes CDR1 SNHLY and CDR2 FYNNEI. The CDR3 has 13 amino acids. The CDR3 loop is CASTGEGETEAFF. CDR3 in DNA: TGTGCCAGCACAGGGGAAGGGGAAACTGAAGCTTTCTTT. Combining the CDR3 with reference TRBV2 and TRBJ1-1 gives the whole variable domain EPEVTQTPSHQVTQMGQEVILRCVPISNHLYFYWYRQILGQKVEFLVSFYNNEISEKSEIFDDQFSVERPDGSNFTLKIRSTKLEDSAMYFCASTGEGETEAFFGQGTRLTVV.

J is TRBJ1-5 and V is TRBV12-3 or TRBV12-4, with 7 bases fitting TRBD1. CDR3 length equals 12 residues. V shed 8 bases and J 7 bases; nucleotides not matched to a gene: 5. The CDR3 loop reads CASGQGDQPQHF. The CDR3 region has the DNA TGTGCCAGCGGCCAGGGGGACCAGCCCCAGCATTTT.

The chain links TRBV6-6 to TRBJ2-7, with TRBD1 identical over 9 bases. The CDR3 covers 14 residues. Per germline, CDR1 MNHNY and CDR2 SVGAGI (reference sequence). V shed 6 bases and J 2 bases; nucleotides not matched to a gene: 5. The CDR3 here is CASRQGQGPYEQYF. Here the CDR3 DNA reads TGTGCCAGCAGACAGGGACAGGGCCCCTACGAGCAGTACTTC.

This clone was counted only a few times. DNA of the CDR3: TGTGCCAGCAGCCCTTACCCCCGGGACGGGGGCTACGAGCAGTACTTC. This codes for CASSPYPRDGGYEQYF. The chain is built from TRBV7-8 and TRBJ2-7; D may be TRBD2 (6 bases). Germline lookup yields CDR1 SGHVS and CDR2 FQNEAQ. The CDR3 loop spans 16 amino acids. The V and J ends lost 5 bases and 3 bases respectively, with 20 bases between them.

The V and J genes are TRBV28 and TRBJ2-7; 7 bases align to TRBD1. CDR3 length: 14 residues. CDR1 MDHEN and CDR2 SYDVKM come from the germline V gene. In nucleotides, the CDR3 is TGTGCTACCACTCTAGGGACAGTCTCCTACGAGCAGTACTTC. It translates to CATTLGTVSYEQYF.

The CDR3 DNA reads as TGTGCCAGCAGCGGACAGGGAACGAACACCGGGGAGCTGTTTTTT. Translating gives CASSGQGTNTGELFF. The gene calls are TRBV7-3 and TRBJ2-2, with 8 nucleotides matching TRBD1. CDR3 size: 15 residues. Germline CDR1 and CDR2: SGHTA and FQGTGA. The J segment lost 0 bases and the V segment lost 5 bases, leaving 2 bases of the junction unmatched.

This clone was recorded only once. This chain links TRBV9 with TRBJ2-1; unclear D gene. There are 14 residues in the CDR3. The V gene lost 0 bases and the J gene lost 4 bases, with 8 bases spanning the gap. Germline values: CDR1 SGDLS, CDR2 YYNGEE. The CDR3 protein is CASSVASGYNEQFF. The CDR3 DNA sequence: TGTGCCAGCAGCGTAGCTTCGGGTTACAATGAGCAGTTCTTC. Full variable domain (outside the CDR3, taken from reference TRBV9 and TRBJ2-1): DSGVTQTPKHLITATGQRVTLRCSPRSGDLSVYWYQQSLDQGLQFLIQYYNGEERAKGNILERFSAQQFPDLHSELNLSSLELGDSALYFCASSVASGYNEQFFGPGTRLTVL.

The chain employs TRBV2 and TRBJ1-4, with a weak D call TRBD1 (5 bases). Looked up from germline, CDR1 is SNHLY and CDR2 is FYNNEI. This CDR3 spans 13 amino acids. V gave up 8 bases and J gave up 2 bases, with 9 bases separating them. This CDR3 reads CASGGSTNEKLFF. The DNA of the CDR3 is TGTGCCAGCGGGGGGAGCACTAATGAAAAACTGTTTTTT.

The CDR3 DNA is TGTGCCAGCTCACGTTTTGCGGGGGCCTCGACAACCTACAATGAGCAGTTCTTC. Its protein is CASSRFAGASTTYNEQFF. The chain recombines TRBV18 with TRBJ2-1; perhaps TRBD2 as D (7 bases). CDR1 KGHSH and CDR2 LQKENI come from the germline V gene. V was cut by 4 bases and J by 2 bases, with 21 bases left in between. The CDR3 is 18 residues long.

This clone has a handful of counts. The chain is built from TRBV2 and TRBJ2-3; tentatively, D is TRBD2 (6 bases). V lost 6 bases, J lost 1 base, and 17 bases lay in between. Germline CDR1 SNHLY, CDR2 FYNNEI. This CDR3 has 16 amino acids. The CDR3 DNA follows: TGTGCCAGCAGGCGGGGTTACAGCACAGGCACAGATACGCAGTATTTT. This encodes CASRRGYSTGTDTQYF.

This sequence joins TRBV7-9 and TRBJ2-2; the D is unclear. Trimming removed 6 bases at V and 4 bases at J, with 3 bases between. Germline assignment: CDR1 SEHNR and CDR2 FQNEAQ (reference sequence). CDR3 length: 11 residues. This CDR3 reads CASSRTGELFF. CDR3 coding DNA: TGTGCCAGCAGTCGCACCGGGGAGCTGTTTTTT.

The chain employs TRBV2 and TRBJ1-4; D is uncertain. This CDR3 has 13 amino acids. V lost 6 bases to trimming and J lost 7 bases, with 12 bases between them. The germline CDR1 and CDR2 sequences are SNHLY and FYNNEI. The DNA of the CDR3 is TGTGCCAGCAGGGGCTCCTGGGCTGAAAAACTGTTTTTT. Protein: CASRGSWAEKLFF.

The rearrangement links TRBV27 to TRBJ1-1, with D possibly matching TRBD1 (5 bases). Germline CDR1 and CDR2: MNHEY and SMNVEV (reference sequence). V lost 3 bases, J lost 0 bases, and 8 bases lay in between. The CDR3 extends over 14 amino acids. CDR3: CASSFRGLNTEAFF. CDR3 in DNA: TGTGCCAGCAGTTTCCGGGGGTTGAACACTGAAGCTTTCTTT.

J is TRBJ2-7 and V is TRBV30; possible D gene TRBD2, 6 bases. The CDR3 spans 11 residues. The germline V gene has CDR1 GTSNPN and CDR2 SVGIG (reference sequence). The V end lost 4 bases, the J end lost 5 bases, and 9 bases lay between the germline ends. The CDR3 spells CAWTGRNEQYF. DNA for the CDR3: TGTGCCTGGACAGGGAGGAACGAGCAGTACTTC.

This chain uses TRBV19 with TRBJ1-5; D might be TRBD1 (5 bases). Trimming left V 5 bases short and J 5 bases short, with 13 bases between. Germline V gene lookup returns CDR1 LNHDA and CDR2 SQIVND (reference sequence). This CDR3 has 14 residues. In nucleotides, the CDR3 is TGTGCCAGTAGTCGTGGGGCGAGCTATCAGCCCCAGCATTTT. It is translated as CASSRGASYQPQHF.

The sample holds one count of this clone. This chain joins TRBV10-2 and TRBJ2-3; 10 bases are shared with TRBD2. Trimming took 2 bases from V and 7 from J; bases not matched to a gene: 12. CDR3 size: 17 residues. Germline V gene data show CDR1 as WSHSY and CDR2 as SAAADI. The CDR3 DNA follows: TGCGCCAGCAGTGAGGCTAGCGGGGGCTTCGTCGGGCATACGCAGTATTTT. This sequence encodes CASSEASGGFVGHTQYF.

V is TRBV5-4 and J is TRBJ2-3, with 8 bases matching TRBD2. The CDR3 extends over 15 amino acids. V gave up 4 bases and J gave up 5 bases; unmatched junction bases: 9. In germline, CDR1 is SGHNT, CDR2 YYREEE (reference sequence). Here the CDR3 DNA reads TGTGCCAGCAGCCGCCGGGGGGGCCGCGGAGATACGCAGTATTTT. This translates into CASSRRGGRGDTQYF.

The J gene is TRBJ2-3, the V gene TRBV5-4, with TRBD2 as a possible D gene (5 bases). CDR1 and CDR2 (germline): SGHNT, YYREEE (reference sequence). This CDR3 is 15 amino acids long. The V end lost 0 bases, the J end lost 3 bases, and 11 bases lay between the germline ends. Here the CDR3 reads CASSLAVGATDTQYF. CDR3 coding DNA: TGTGCCAGCAGCTTGGCCGTGGGAGCTACAGATACGCAGTATTTT.

The V call is TRBV11-3, the J call TRBJ2-7, with D tentatively TRBD2 (5 bases). The CDR3 has 13 residues. Germline CDR1 reads SGHNT; CDR2 reads YENEEA. The V end was cut by 0 bases, the J end by 6 bases, with 9 bases between. In DNA, the CDR3 is TGTGCCAGCAGCTTAGATTACGCGGGCGAGCAGTACTTC. Translating it yields CASSLDYAGEQYF.

The J gene is TRBJ2-2, the V gene TRBV6-5; 7 nucleotides align to TRBD2. The length of the CDR3 is 12 residues. CDR1 and CDR2 (germline): MNHEY, SVGAGI. The chain's CDR3 is CSWEGRAGELFF. CDR3 sequence (DNA): TGTTCTTGGGAGGGGCGGGCCGGGGAGCTGTTTTTT.